The clone carrying this T cell receptor beta chain occurred a few times. Time point denoted: patch test 2, 6 weeks after DPC sensitization. The sample's treatment: therapeutic diphenylcyclopropenone sensitization with weekly scalp DPC. This entry belongs to a study of human T cells and chemical hapten exposure. TCRdb reprocessed the RACE reads via MiXCR and lists one record per CDR3 protein. This sample yields approximately 91,000 distinct CDR3 sequences, of which 9.5% to 13% are seen a single time; roughly 1.6% belongs to the top ten. Specimen: whole blood, collected in connection with sensitization to the hapten diphenylcyclopropenone (DPC). The source is a man aged 18 to 30 with alopecia areata. Some clones in this sample may be carry-over from other donors' samples.

CDR3 nucleotides: TGCAGTGCTAAACCCTACCAAGAGACCCAGTACTTC. It codes for CSAKPYQETQYF. The chain has TRBV20-1 and TRBJ2-5; no clear D. Trimming cost V 4 bases and J 0 bases, with 6 bases left between them. Germline V gene lookup returns CDR1 DFQATT and CDR2 SNEGSKA (reference sequence). The CDR3 extends over 12 amino acids.